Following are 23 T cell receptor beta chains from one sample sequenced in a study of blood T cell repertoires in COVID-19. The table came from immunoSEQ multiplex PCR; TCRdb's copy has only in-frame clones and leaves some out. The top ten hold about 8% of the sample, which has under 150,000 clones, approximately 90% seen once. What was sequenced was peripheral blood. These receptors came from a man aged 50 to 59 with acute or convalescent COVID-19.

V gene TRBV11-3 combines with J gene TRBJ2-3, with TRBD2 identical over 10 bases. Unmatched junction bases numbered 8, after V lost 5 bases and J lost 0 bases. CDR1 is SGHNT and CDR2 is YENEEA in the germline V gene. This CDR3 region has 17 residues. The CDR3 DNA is TGTGCCAGCAGCCCGCGGACTAGCGGAGAGAGCACAGATACGCAGTATTTT. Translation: CASSPRTSGESTDTQYF.

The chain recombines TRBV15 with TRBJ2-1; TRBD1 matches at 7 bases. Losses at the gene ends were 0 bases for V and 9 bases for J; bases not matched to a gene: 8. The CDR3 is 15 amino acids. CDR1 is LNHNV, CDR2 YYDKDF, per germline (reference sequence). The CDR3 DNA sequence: TGTGCCACCAGCAGAGATAATACAGGGGCCAGTGAGCAGTTCTTC. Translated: CATSRDNTGASEQFF. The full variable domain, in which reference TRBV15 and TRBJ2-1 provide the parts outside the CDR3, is DAMVIQNPRYQVTQFGKPVTLSCSQTLNHNVMYWYQQKSSQAPKLLFHYYDKDFNNEADTPDNFQSRRPNTSFCFLDIRSPGLGDTAMYLCATSRDNTGASEQFFGPGTRLTVL.

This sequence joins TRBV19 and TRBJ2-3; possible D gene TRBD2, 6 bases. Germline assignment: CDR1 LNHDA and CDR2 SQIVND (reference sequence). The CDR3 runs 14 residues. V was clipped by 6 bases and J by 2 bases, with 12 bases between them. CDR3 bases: TGTGCCAGTAGACAGCAGGGACTCACAGATACGCAGTATTTT. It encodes CASRQQGLTDTQYF.

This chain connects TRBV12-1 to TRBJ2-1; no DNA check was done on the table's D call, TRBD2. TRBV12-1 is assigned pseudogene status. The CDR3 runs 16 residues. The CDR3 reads CASSFTPGLAIHEQFF. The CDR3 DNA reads TGTGCCAGCAGCTTTACCCCGGGACTAGCAATTCATGAGCAGTTCTTC.

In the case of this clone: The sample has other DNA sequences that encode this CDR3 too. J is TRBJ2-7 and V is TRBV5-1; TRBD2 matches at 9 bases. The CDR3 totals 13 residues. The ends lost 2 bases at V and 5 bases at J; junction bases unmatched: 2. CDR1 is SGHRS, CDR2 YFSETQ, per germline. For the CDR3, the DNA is TGCGCCAGCAGCTTAGCGGGAGGAAACGAGCAGTACTTC. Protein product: CASSLAGGNEQYF.

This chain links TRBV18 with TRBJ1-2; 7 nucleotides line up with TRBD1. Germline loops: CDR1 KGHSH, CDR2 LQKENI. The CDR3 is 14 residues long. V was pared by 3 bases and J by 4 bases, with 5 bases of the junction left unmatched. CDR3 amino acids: CASSPTGTAYGYTF. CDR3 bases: TGTGCCAGCTCACCTACTGGGACAGCCTATGGCTACACCTTC.

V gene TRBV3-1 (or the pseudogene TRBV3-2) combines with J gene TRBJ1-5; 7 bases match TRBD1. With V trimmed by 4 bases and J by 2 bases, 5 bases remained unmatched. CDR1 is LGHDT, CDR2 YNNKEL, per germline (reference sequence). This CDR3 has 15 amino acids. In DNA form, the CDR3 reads TGTGCCAGCAGCCTCAACAGGGGTGGCAATCAGCCCCAGCATTTT. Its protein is CASSLNRGGNQPQHF.

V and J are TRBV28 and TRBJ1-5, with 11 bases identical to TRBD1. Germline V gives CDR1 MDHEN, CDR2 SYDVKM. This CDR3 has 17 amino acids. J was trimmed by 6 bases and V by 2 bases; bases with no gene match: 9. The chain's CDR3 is CASSLPMGTGGGQPQHF. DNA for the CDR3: TGTGCCAGCAGTTTACCGATGGGGACAGGGGGAGGTCAGCCCCAGCATTTT.

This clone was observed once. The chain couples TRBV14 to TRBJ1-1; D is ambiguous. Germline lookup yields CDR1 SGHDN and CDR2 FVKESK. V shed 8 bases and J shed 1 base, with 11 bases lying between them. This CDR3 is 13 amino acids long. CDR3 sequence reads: CASQESRNTEAFF. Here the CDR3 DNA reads TGTGCCAGCCAAGAGAGCCGGAACACTGAAGCTTTCTTT.

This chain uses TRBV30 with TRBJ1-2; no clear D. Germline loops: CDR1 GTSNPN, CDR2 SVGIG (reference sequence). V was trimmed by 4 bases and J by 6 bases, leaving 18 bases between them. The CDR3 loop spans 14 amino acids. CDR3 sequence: CAWIPGLRIDGYTF. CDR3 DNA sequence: TGTGCCTGGATTCCCGGATTGAGGATCGATGGCTACACCTTC.

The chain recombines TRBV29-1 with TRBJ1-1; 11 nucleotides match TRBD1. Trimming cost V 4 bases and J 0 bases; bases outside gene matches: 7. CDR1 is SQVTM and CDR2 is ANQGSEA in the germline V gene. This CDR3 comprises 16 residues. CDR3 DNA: TGCAGCGTTGCTCGAGGGGACAGGGGGATGAACACTGAAGCTTTCTTT. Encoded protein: CSVARGDRGMNTEAFF.

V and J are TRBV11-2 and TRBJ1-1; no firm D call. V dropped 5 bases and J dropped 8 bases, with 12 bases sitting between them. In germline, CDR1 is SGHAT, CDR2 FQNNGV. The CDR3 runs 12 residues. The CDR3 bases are TGTGCCAGCAGCCTGGGCGTATCGGAAGCTTTCTTT. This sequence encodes CASSLGVSEAFF.

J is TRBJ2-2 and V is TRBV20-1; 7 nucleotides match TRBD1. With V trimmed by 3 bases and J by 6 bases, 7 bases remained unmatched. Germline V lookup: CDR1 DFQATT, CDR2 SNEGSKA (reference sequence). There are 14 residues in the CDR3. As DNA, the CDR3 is TGCAGTGCTAGTCCCAACAGGGGTCCCGGGGAGCTGTTTTTT. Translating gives CSASPNRGPGELFF.

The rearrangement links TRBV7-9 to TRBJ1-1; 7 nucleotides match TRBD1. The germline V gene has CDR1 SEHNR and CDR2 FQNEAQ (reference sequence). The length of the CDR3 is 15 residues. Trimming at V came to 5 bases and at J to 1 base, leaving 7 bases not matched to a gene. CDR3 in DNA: TGTGCCAGCAGCCAGGGGGGTTCATGGAACACTGAAGCTTTCTTT. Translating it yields CASSQGGSWNTEAFF.

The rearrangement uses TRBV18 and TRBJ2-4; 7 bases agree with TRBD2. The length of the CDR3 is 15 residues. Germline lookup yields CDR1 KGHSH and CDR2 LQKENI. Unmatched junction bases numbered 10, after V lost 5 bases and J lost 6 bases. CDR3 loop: CASSSGLVEGNIQYF. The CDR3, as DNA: TGTGCCAGCTCATCAGGACTAGTCGAGGGAAACATTCAGTACTTC. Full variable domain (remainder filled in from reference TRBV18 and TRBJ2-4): NAGVMQNPRHLVRRRGQEARLRCSPMKGHSHVYWYRQLPEEGLKFMVYLQKENIIDESGMPKERFSAEFPKEGPSILRIQQVVRGDSAAYFCASSSGLVEGNIQYFGAGTRLSVL.

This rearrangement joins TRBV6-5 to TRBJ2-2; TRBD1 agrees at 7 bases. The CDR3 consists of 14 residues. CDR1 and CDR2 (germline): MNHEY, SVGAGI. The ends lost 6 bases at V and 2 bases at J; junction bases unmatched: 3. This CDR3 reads CASRRDSNTGELFF. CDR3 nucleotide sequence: TGTGCCAGCAGGAGGGACAGTAACACCGGGGAGCTGTTTTTT.

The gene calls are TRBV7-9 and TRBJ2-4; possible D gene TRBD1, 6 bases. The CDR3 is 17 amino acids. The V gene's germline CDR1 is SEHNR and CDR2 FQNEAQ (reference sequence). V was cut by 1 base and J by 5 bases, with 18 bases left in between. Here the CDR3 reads CASSLEVLQGTQNIQYF. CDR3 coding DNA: TGTGCCAGCAGCTTAGAGGTGCTTCAGGGGACCCAAAACATTCAGTACTTC. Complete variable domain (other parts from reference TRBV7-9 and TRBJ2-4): DTGVSQNPRHKITKRGQNVTFRCDPISEHNRLYWYRQTLGQGPEFLTYFQNEAQLEKSRLLSDRFSAERPKGSFSTLEIQRTEQGDSAMYLCASSLEVLQGTQNIQYFGAGTRLSVL.

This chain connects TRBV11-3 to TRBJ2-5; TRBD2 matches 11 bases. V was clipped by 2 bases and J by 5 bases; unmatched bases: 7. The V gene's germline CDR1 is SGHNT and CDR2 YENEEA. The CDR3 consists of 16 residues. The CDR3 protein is CASSLSSGRAPETQYF. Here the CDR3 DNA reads TGTGCCAGCAGCTTAAGTAGCGGGAGGGCCCCGGAGACCCAGTACTTC.

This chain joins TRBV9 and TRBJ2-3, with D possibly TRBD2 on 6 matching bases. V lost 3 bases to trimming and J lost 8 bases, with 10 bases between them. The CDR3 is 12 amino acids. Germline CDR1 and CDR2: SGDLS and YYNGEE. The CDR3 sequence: CASSADYATQYF. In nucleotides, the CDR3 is TGTGCCAGCAGCGCGGACTACGCTACGCAGTATTTT.

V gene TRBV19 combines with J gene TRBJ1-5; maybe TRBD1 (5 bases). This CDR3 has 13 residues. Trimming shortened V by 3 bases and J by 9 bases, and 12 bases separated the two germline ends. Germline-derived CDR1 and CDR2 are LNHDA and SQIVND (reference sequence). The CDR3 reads CASSIRGTGPQHF. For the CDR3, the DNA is TGTGCCAGTAGTATTCGGGGGACTGGGCCCCAGCATTTT.

CDR3 amino acids: CASRYPGLAGGSSYNEQFF. The CDR3 DNA follows: TGCGCCAGCAGGTATCCGGGACTAGCGGGAGGGAGCTCCTACAATGAGCAGTTCTTC. This chain links TRBV5-1 with TRBJ2-1, with 16 nucleotides matching TRBD2. The CDR3 runs 19 residues. V lost 5 bases and J lost 0; bases outside the gene matches: 8. Germline loops: CDR1 SGHRS, CDR2 YFSETQ.

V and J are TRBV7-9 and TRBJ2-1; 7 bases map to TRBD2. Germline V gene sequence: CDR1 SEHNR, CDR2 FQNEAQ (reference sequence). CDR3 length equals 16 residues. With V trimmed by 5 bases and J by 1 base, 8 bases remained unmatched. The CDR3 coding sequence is TGTGCCAGCAGCCTGCTGGGCGGGGGATCCTACAATGAGCAGTTCTTC. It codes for CASSLLGGGSYNEQFF.

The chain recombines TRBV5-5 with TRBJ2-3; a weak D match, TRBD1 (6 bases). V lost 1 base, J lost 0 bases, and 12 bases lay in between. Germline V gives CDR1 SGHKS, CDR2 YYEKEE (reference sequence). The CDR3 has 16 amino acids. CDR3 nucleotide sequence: TGTGCCAGCAGCTTGAGGACAGAGGCTAGCACAGATACGCAGTATTTT. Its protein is CASSLRTEASTDTQYF.